This T cell receptor (beta chain) was sequenced for a study of shared clonotypes between healthy human individuals. There are 16 residues in the CDR3. The germline V and J ends were trimmed by 3 bases and 0 bases, with 13 bases remaining between them. CDR1 is KGHSH and CDR2 is LQKENI in the germline V gene. Profiled with immunoSEQ multiplex PCR; TCRdb holds only in-frame clones, not every one. The sample yields just over 2,000,000 clones, around 95% seen once. Sequences were obtained from naive CD4+ T cells sorted from blood. Subset in this sample: CD45RA+ positively selected. The V and J genes are TRBV18 and TRBJ2-3; tentative D call: TRBD1 (6 bases). This clonotype originated in a man aged 18 to 35 in good health. CDR3 nucleotides: TGTGCCAGCTCACCCCTAATGGGGGCAAGCACAGATACGCAGTATTTT. Amino acid sequence: CASSPLMGASTDTQYF.